These T cell receptor beta chains were read from a single sample in a study of neurological immune-mediated disorders. From the 5' RACE reads, TCRdb called clonotypes with MiXCR, one entry per CDR3 protein. This table holds fewer than 30,000 distinct CDR3 sequences, around 20% found once. Material for sequencing was PBMCs. These receptors all stem from an older woman in good health. Each CDR3 is given with its conserved first and last residue. A D gene is named only where the DNA matches it firmly. Only part of the rows carry a size: once, few, many, or a class if the clone is expanded.

clone size: .
V gene: TRBV11-2
J gene: TRBJ1-2
D gene: .
CDR3 length: 13
CDR3 DNA: TGTGCCAACAGCTTCGACTACCACTATGGCTACACCTTC
CDR3 protein: CANSFDYHYGYTF

clone size: medium-sized
V gene: TRBV25-1
J gene: TRBJ1-2
D gene: TRBD1
CDR3 length: 15
CDR3 DNA: TGTGCCAGCAGCAACAGCGGGACAGGGATCGGTGGCTACACCTTC
CDR3 protein: CASSNSGTGIGGYTF

clone size: many
V gene: TRBV29-1
J gene: TRBJ2-1
D gene: .
CDR3 length: 12
CDR3 DNA: TGCAGCGTGGATACAGGTTACAATGAGCAGTTCTTC
CDR3 protein: CSVDTGYNEQFF

clone size: .
V gene: TRBV3-1
J gene: TRBJ2-1
D gene: .
CDR3 length: 15
CDR3 DNA: TGTGCCAGCAGCCAAGCGGTAAATTCCTACAATGAGCAGTTCTTC
CDR3 protein: CASSQAVNSYNEQFF

clone size: many
V gene: TRBV28
J gene: TRBJ1-1
D gene: .
CDR3 length: 15
CDR3 DNA: TGTGCCAGCAGACATTTAACAGGGAAGAACACTGAAGCTTTCTTT
CDR3 protein: CASRHLTGKNTEAFF

clone size: .
V gene: TRBV11-2
J gene: TRBJ2-2
D gene: TRBD2
CDR3 length: 17
CDR3 DNA: TGTGCCAGCAGCTTAGGACTAGCGGGAGAGGGCACCGGGGAGCTGTTTTTT
CDR3 protein: CASSLGLAGEGTGELFF

clone size: many
V gene: TRBV7-3
J gene: TRBJ2-7
D gene: TRBD2
CDR3 length: 12
CDR3 DNA: TGTGCCAGCAGCCCACCGGGGGGCGAGCAGTACTTC
CDR3 protein: CASSPPGGEQYF

clone size: many
V gene: TRBV7-2
J gene: TRBJ1-1
D gene: TRBD1
CDR3 length: 15
CDR3 DNA: TGTGCCAGCAGCCCGACAGGGGGTCGGAACACTGAAGCTTTCTTT
CDR3 protein: CASSPTGGRNTEAFF

clone size: .
V gene: TRBV12-3/TRBV12-4
J gene: TRBJ2-1
D gene: TRBD2
CDR3 length: 16
CDR3 DNA: TGTGCCAGCAGTTTGCCTAGCGGGAGGGTCTACAATGAGCAGTTCTTC
CDR3 protein: CASSLPSGRVYNEQFF

clone size: many
V gene: TRBV4-3
J gene: TRBJ2-7
D gene: .
CDR3 length: 15
CDR3 DNA: TGCGCCAGCAGCCAAGTGGGCAGGGAGACCTACGAGCAGTACTTC
CDR3 protein: CASSQVGRETYEQYF

clone size: .
V gene: TRBV11-1
J gene: TRBJ2-2
D gene: .
CDR3 length: 12
CDR3 DNA: TGTGCCAGCAGCTCATGGCCTGGGGAGCTGTTTTTT
CDR3 protein: CASSSWPGELFF

clone size: many
V gene: TRBV7-2
J gene: TRBJ2-1
D gene: .
CDR3 length: 14
CDR3 DNA: TGTGCCAGCAGCTTAGTCCCAGCGGACAATGAGCAGTTCTTC
CDR3 protein: CASSLVPADNEQFF

clone size: many
V gene: TRBV5-1
J gene: TRBJ2-2
D gene: .
CDR3 length: 14
CDR3 DNA: TGCGCCAGCAGCTTTTGGTCCGGACCCGGGGAGCTGTTTTTT
CDR3 protein: CASSFWSGPGELFF

clone size: .
V gene: TRBV6-1
J gene: TRBJ1-1
D gene: .
CDR3 length: 15
CDR3 DNA: TGTGCCAGCAGTTTTTGGATAGACGTGACCACTGAAGCTTTCTTT
CDR3 protein: CASSFWIDVTTEAFF

clone size: many
V gene: TRBV12-3/TRBV12-4
J gene: TRBJ1-5
D gene: .
CDR3 length: 17
CDR3 DNA: TGTGCCAGCAGTTACCGGGGGGGGGGTTTTGGCAATCAGCCCCAGCATTTT
CDR3 protein: CASSYRGGGFGNQPQHF

clone size: many
V gene: TRBV20-1
J gene: TRBJ2-5
D gene: TRBD2
CDR3 length: 14
CDR3 DNA: TGCAGTGCTAGACGTAGCGGGGTGTCGGAGACCCAGTACTTC
CDR3 protein: CSARRSGVSETQYF

clone size: many
V gene: TRBV7-2
J gene: TRBJ2-5
D gene: .
CDR3 length: 16
CDR3 DNA: TGTGCCAGCAGCTTAAGGTGGCAGGGGACCCAAGAGACCCAGTACTTC
CDR3 protein: CASSLRWQGTQETQYF

clone size: .
V gene: TRBV7-8
J gene: TRBJ2-7
D gene: .
CDR3 length: 15
CDR3 DNA: TGTGCCAGCAGCTTGGGTGGCGTGGTGGGGTACGAGCAGTACTTC
CDR3 protein: CASSLGGVVGYEQYF

clone size: many
V gene: TRBV27
J gene: TRBJ2-1
D gene: .
CDR3 length: 15
CDR3 DNA: TGTGCCAGCAGCTTACAACGGATCTCCTACAATGAGCAGTTCTTC
CDR3 protein: CASSLQRISYNEQFF

clone size: .
V gene: TRBV9
J gene: TRBJ2-1
D gene: .
CDR3 length: 20
CDR3 DNA: TGTGACAGCAGCGTAGTGGGGAAAACCACGTTTCTAAGCTCCTACAATGAGCAGATCTTC
CDR3 protein: CDSSVVGKTTFLSSYNEQIF

clone size: many
V gene: TRBV9
J gene: TRBJ2-7
D gene: TRBD1
CDR3 length: 15
CDR3 DNA: TGTGCCAGCAGCCGACGACAGGGCCCCCCCTACGAGCAGTACTTC
CDR3 protein: CASSRRQGPPYEQYF

clone size: many
V gene: TRBV6-1
J gene: TRBJ2-5
D gene: .
CDR3 length: 14
CDR3 DNA: TGTGCCAGCAGTGAAGCGACTACAGGGGAGACCCAGTACTTC
CDR3 protein: CASSEATTGETQYF

clone size: many
V gene: TRBV9
J gene: TRBJ2-2
D gene: TRBD2
CDR3 length: 16
CDR3 DNA: TGTGCCAGCAGCGTAGCTAGCGGGAGATCGGCCGGGGAGCTGTTTTTT
CDR3 protein: CASSVASGRSAGELFF

clone size: many
V gene: TRBV5-1
J gene: TRBJ2-5
D gene: TRBD1
CDR3 length: 17
CDR3 DNA: TGCGCCAGCAGCTTGATGAGCGGGACAGGGAAGGACGAGACCCAGTACTTC
CDR3 protein: CASSLMSGTGKDETQYF

clone size: .
V gene: TRBV30
J gene: TRBJ2-7
D gene: TRBD1
CDR3 length: 15
CDR3 DNA: TGTGCCTGGAGTGGGACAGGGCCCTCTCCCTACGAGCAGTACTTC
CDR3 protein: CAWSGTGPSPYEQYF

clone size: many
V gene: TRBV20-1
J gene: TRBJ2-2
D gene: .
CDR3 length: 13
CDR3 DNA: TGCAGTGCTAGAGACGGGGCTTATGGGGAGCTGTTTTTT
CDR3 protein: CSARDGAYGELFF

clone size: .
V gene: TRBV7-8
J gene: TRBJ2-1
D gene: TRBD2
CDR3 length: 16
CDR3 DNA: TGTGCCAGCAGACGATCCACTAGCGGAGCTTACAATGAGCAGTTCTTC
CDR3 protein: CASRRSTSGAYNEQFF

clone size: medium-sized
V gene: TRBV29-1
J gene: TRBJ2-5
D gene: TRBD2
CDR3 length: 13
CDR3 DNA: TGCAGCGTGCGGGGACTAGCACAAGAGACCCAGTACTTC
CDR3 protein: CSVRGLAQETQYF

clone size: .
V gene: TRBV7-6
J gene: TRBJ2-1
D gene: .
CDR3 length: 15
CDR3 DNA: TGTGCCAGCAGCTTAGCCGGACCGTCCTACAATGAGCAGTTCTTC
CDR3 protein: CASSLAGPSYNEQFF

clone size: many
V gene: TRBV5-1
J gene: TRBJ2-5
D gene: .
CDR3 length: 15
CDR3 DNA: TGCGCCAGCAGCTTGTTGAGCCCCGAGGGAGAGACCCAGTACTTC
CDR3 protein: CASSLLSPEGETQYF

clone size: .
V gene: TRBV19
J gene: TRBJ1-5
D gene: .
CDR3 length: 14
CDR3 DNA: TGTGCCAGTAGTATAGAAAAGAGCAATCAGCCCCAGCATTTT
CDR3 protein: CASSIEKSNQPQHF

clone size: few
V gene: TRBV3-1
J gene: TRBJ2-2
D gene: .
CDR3 length: 15
CDR3 DNA: TGTGCCAGCAGCCAAAGACTACCCCACACCGGGGAGCTGTTTTTT
CDR3 protein: CASSQRLPHTGELFF

clone size: many
V gene: TRBV12-5
J gene: TRBJ1-5
D gene: TRBD1
CDR3 length: 13
CDR3 DNA: TGTGCTAGTCGACAGGGTGGGAATCAGCCCCAGCATTTT
CDR3 protein: CASRQGGNQPQHF

clone size: .
V gene: TRBV5-1
J gene: TRBJ2-5
D gene: .
CDR3 length: 15
CDR3 DNA: TGCGCCAGCAGCCCGGGGACCCAGGTGGAAGAGACCCAGTACTTC
CDR3 protein: CASSPGTQVEETQYF

clone size: many
V gene: TRBV20-1
J gene: TRBJ2-1
D gene: TRBD2
CDR3 length: 13
CDR3 DNA: TGCAGTGTCCCAGACCGGGACTACCAATCTGAGTTCTTC
CDR3 protein: CSVPDRDYQSEFF

clone size: many
V gene: TRBV20-1
J gene: TRBJ2-3
D gene: TRBD2
CDR3 length: 20
CDR3 DNA: TGCAGTGCTAGAGATGGGGCTAGCGGGAGAAATTTCTTCGGCACAGATACGCAGTATTTT
CDR3 protein: CSARDGASGRNFFGTDTQYF

clone size: many
V gene: TRBV7-3
J gene: TRBJ2-2
D gene: TRBD2
CDR3 length: 16
CDR3 DNA: TGTGCCAGCAGCTTACACCACCCGGGGAGGGCCGGGGAGCTGTTTTTT
CDR3 protein: CASSLHHPGRAGELFF

clone size: medium-sized
V gene: TRBV4-3
J gene: TRBJ2-1
D gene: TRBD2
CDR3 length: 15
CDR3 DNA: TGCGCCAGCAGCCAAGGGCGGGAGCCCATAGATGAGCAGTTCTTC
CDR3 protein: CASSQGREPIDEQFF

clone size: .
V gene: TRBV5-1
J gene: TRBJ1-1
D gene: TRBD1
CDR3 length: 13
CDR3 DNA: TGCGCCAGCGGTGCTGACAGGGACACTGAAGCTTTCTTT
CDR3 protein: CASGADRDTEAFF

clone size: many
V gene: TRBV20-1
J gene: TRBJ1-2
D gene: .
CDR3 length: 13
CDR3 DNA: TGCAGTGCTTCACTGGAATCTAACTATGGCTACACCTTC
CDR3 protein: CSASLESNYGYTF

clone size: .
V gene: TRBV11-3
J gene: TRBJ2-1
D gene: TRBD2
CDR3 length: 16
CDR3 DNA: TGTGCAAGCAGCCCTAGCGGGAGTCCCTCCTACAATGAGCAGTTCTTC
CDR3 protein: CASSPSGSPSYNEQFF

clone size: many
V gene: TRBV29-1
J gene: TRBJ2-3
D gene: TRBD2
CDR3 length: 16
CDR3 DNA: TGCAGCGTTCTGGGACTAGCGGGAGGATCCACAGATACGCAGTATTTT
CDR3 protein: CSVLGLAGGSTDTQYF

clone size: many
V gene: TRBV28
J gene: TRBJ2-1
D gene: TRBD1
CDR3 length: 16
CDR3 DNA: TGTGCCAGCAGTCTGTCCTATTATACAGGGGACGATGAGCAGTTCTTC
CDR3 protein: CASSLSYYTGDDEQFF

clone size: many
V gene: TRBV10-3
J gene: TRBJ1-2
D gene: TRBD1
CDR3 length: 15
CDR3 DNA: TGTGCCATCAGTGAGTGGGGGGACAGGTCCTATGGCTACACCTTC
CDR3 protein: CAISEWGDRSYGYTF

clone size: many
V gene: TRBV7-8
J gene: TRBJ1-1
D gene: .
CDR3 length: 14
CDR3 DNA: TGTGCCAGCAGCTCCGGTCCCGCGGGGGCTGAAGCTTTCTTT
CDR3 protein: CASSSGPAGAEAFF

clone size: many
V gene: TRBV29-1
J gene: TRBJ2-2
D gene: TRBD1
CDR3 length: 13
CDR3 DNA: TGCAGCGTTGGAGGGGGCGACACCGGGGAGCTGTTTTTT
CDR3 protein: CSVGGGDTGELFF

clone size: many
V gene: TRBV5-5
J gene: TRBJ2-4
D gene: .
CDR3 length: 15
CDR3 DNA: TGTGCCAGCAGCTGGGGGGACAGAACTGAAAACATTCAGTACTTC
CDR3 protein: CASSWGDRTENIQYF

clone size: many
V gene: TRBV11-1
J gene: TRBJ1-6
D gene: TRBD1
CDR3 length: 12
CDR3 DNA: TGTGCCAGCCAGGGGGTAAATTCACCCCTCCACTTT
CDR3 protein: CASQGVNSPLHF

clone size: many
V gene: TRBV7-8
J gene: TRBJ2-3
D gene: TRBD2
CDR3 length: 15
CDR3 DNA: TGTGCCAGCAGCTCGGCTAGCGGCGGCACAGATACGCAGTATTTT
CDR3 protein: CASSSASGGTDTQYF

clone size: many
V gene: TRBV24-1
J gene: TRBJ2-1
D gene: TRBD2
CDR3 length: 18
CDR3 DNA: TGTGCCACCAGTGACCCCAGGGGACTAGCGGGAGTCCGGGATGAGCAGTTCTTC
CDR3 protein: CATSDPRGLAGVRDEQFF

clone size: many
V gene: TRBV5-1
J gene: TRBJ2-2
D gene: .
CDR3 length: 15
CDR3 DNA: TGCGCCAGCAGCTTCGGGGGCTCGAACACCGGGGAGCTGTTTTTT
CDR3 protein: CASSFGGSNTGELFF

clone size: many
V gene: TRBV29-1
J gene: TRBJ2-1
D gene: TRBD2
CDR3 length: 14
CDR3 DNA: TGCAGCGTTGAGGGACTACCTCGGACCAATGAGCAGTTCTTC
CDR3 protein: CSVEGLPRTNEQFF

clone size: .
V gene: TRBV20-1
J gene: TRBJ1-1
D gene: TRBD1
CDR3 length: 15
CDR3 DNA: TGCAGTGCTCCTGAAGTCGACAGGGGGAACACTGAAGCTTTCTTT
CDR3 protein: CSAPEVDRGNTEAFF

clone size: many
V gene: TRBV6-2/TRBV6-3
J gene: TRBJ2-1
D gene: .
CDR3 length: 15
CDR3 DNA: TGTGCCAGCAGCCTATACCGGGATTCCTACAATGAGCAGTTCTTC
CDR3 protein: CASSLYRDSYNEQFF

clone size: many
V gene: TRBV11-1
J gene: TRBJ2-5
D gene: .
CDR3 length: 13
CDR3 DNA: TGTGCCAGCAGCTTAACAGGAGAAGAGACCCAGTACTTC
CDR3 protein: CASSLTGEETQYF

clone size: many
V gene: TRBV4-1
J gene: TRBJ1-2
D gene: TRBD1
CDR3 length: 15
CDR3 DNA: TGCGCCAGCAGCGCTCGGACAGGGACAGGGCAAGGCTACACCTTC
CDR3 protein: CASSARTGTGQGYTF

clone size: many
V gene: TRBV28
J gene: TRBJ2-6
D gene: TRBD1
CDR3 length: 18
CDR3 DNA: TGTGCCAGCAGTGGCTTGGGACAGGGAGGCTCTGGGGCCAACGTCCTGACTTTC
CDR3 protein: CASSGLGQGGSGANVLTF

clone size: many
V gene: TRBV10-3
J gene: TRBJ2-1
D gene: TRBD2
CDR3 length: 14
CDR3 DNA: TGTGCCATCACCTTAGCGGGAGGGAACAATGAGCAGTTCTTC
CDR3 protein: CAITLAGGNNEQFF

clone size: many
V gene: TRBV6-2/TRBV6-3
J gene: TRBJ2-2
D gene: .
CDR3 length: 19
CDR3 DNA: TGTGCCAGCTTTTCCAGGGGGCTAGCGGGACCCACGAACACCGGGGAGCTGTTTTTT
CDR3 protein: CASFSRGLAGPTNTGELFF

clone size: many
V gene: TRBV5-5
J gene: TRBJ2-3
D gene: .
CDR3 length: 12
CDR3 DNA: TGTGCCAGCAGGACAGTCACAGATACGCAGTATTTT
CDR3 protein: CASRTVTDTQYF